This passage covers 24 T cell receptor beta chains from one sample sequenced in a study of CD8+CD57+ T cells in acquired aplastic anemia. CD8+CD57+ cell expansion had been shown by flow cytometry in patients chosen for sequencing. Genomic DNA constituted the template upon which TCR beta VDJ and CDR3 profiling was performed. TCRdb re-derived calls from the reads in MiXCR, one entry per CDR3 protein. The sample lists just over 450,000 distinct CDR3 sequences; around a third were seen once. What was sequenced was sorted CD4+, CD8+, or CD8+CD57+ T cells (not recorded which) from PBMCs. These receptors were obtained from a human donor with aplastic anemia.

This clonotype has just one count. This may be a read error: a much more frequent sequence differs by one nucleotide. The rearrangement uses TRBV12-3 or TRBV12-4 and TRBJ1-2, with no clear D. This CDR3 comprises 14 residues. CDR3 sequence reads: CARSLATANYGYTF. Written as DNA, the CDR3 is TGTGCCCGCAGTTTAGCTACCGCTAACTATGGCTACACCTTC.

This chain links TRBV9 with TRBJ2-7; 11 nucleotides align to TRBD1. This CDR3 has 15 amino acids. V trimming: 5 bases; J trimming: 4 bases; junction bases outside the gene matches: 8. The germline gives CDR1 SGDLS, CDR2 YYNGEE. CDR3 amino acids: CASSGRDRGIYEQYF. CDR3 coding DNA: TGTGCCAGCAGTGGAAGGGACAGGGGGATTTACGAGCAGTACTTC.

This clonotype was seen repeatedly, ten times or more. This chain connects TRBV9 to TRBJ1-1; D is unresolved. Between the trimmed V and J ends, which lost 0 bases and 1 base, there was a span of 10 bases. The CDR3 has 15 residues. CDR1 and CDR2 from the germline V gene are SGDLS and YYNGEE. CDR3 in DNA: TGTGCCAGCAGCGTAGGGTCACTCGGGAACACTGAAGCTTTCTTT. This codes for CASSVGSLGNTEAFF.

The chain combines TRBV10-3 with TRBJ1-1; D is perhaps TRBD1 (5 bases). There are 13 residues in the CDR3. Germline CDR1 ENHRY, CDR2 SYGVKD. The germline V and J ends were trimmed by 10 bases and 4 bases, with 16 bases remaining between them. For the CDR3, the DNA is TGTGCCAGCAATAGAGGCGGGGGCACTGAAGCTTTCTTT. Residues: CASNRGGGTEAFF.

As DNA, the CDR3 is TGTGCCACCAGTGACCCCCACAGGGACGAGACCCAGTACTTC. Its protein is CATSDPHRDETQYF. This chain joins TRBV24-1 and TRBJ2-5; possible D gene TRBD1, 6 bases. The germline gives CDR1 KGHDR, CDR2 SFDVKD. The V gene lost 4 bases and the J gene lost 5 bases, with 13 bases spanning the gap. This CDR3 has 14 amino acids.

This clonotype has ten or more counts. CDR3 nucleotides: TGCGCCAGCAGTTCAGGGCCTGGGGCCAACGTCCTGACTTTC. Translating it yields CASSSGPGANVLTF. The chain is built from TRBV5-1 and TRBJ2-6, with D tentatively TRBD1 (5 bases). The CDR3 runs to 14 residues. Germline CDR1 is SGHRS and CDR2 is YFSETQ. V was clipped by 5 bases and J by 2 bases, with 8 bases between them.

The chain is built from TRBV29-1 and TRBJ1-1, with D possibly TRBD1 on 6 matching bases. This CDR3 is built from 14 residues. Germline V gene data show CDR1 as SQVTM and CDR2 as ANQGSEA. V was clipped by 4 bases and J by 1 base, with 13 bases between them. CDR3 in DNA: TGCAGCGTTGGCCGGCAGGGGCAGAACACTGAAGCTTTCTTT. It specifies CSVGRQGQNTEAFF.

This chain connects TRBV25-1 to TRBJ2-3; tentative D call: TRBD2 (5 bases). Deletions cut 1 base from V and 4 bases from J, with 12 bases between. The germline CDR1 and CDR2 sequences are MGHDK and SYGVNS. CDR3 size: 15 residues. CDR3 residues: CASSESEGEADTQYF. The CDR3 DNA reads as TGTGCCAGCAGTGAATCCGAGGGAGAGGCAGATACGCAGTATTTT.

This clonotype was counted a few times. The chain has TRBV14 and TRBJ2-5; D is possibly TRBD2 (7 bases). Germline V gives CDR1 SGHDN, CDR2 FVKESK. Trimming stripped 8 bases from V and 3 bases from J, with 16 bases between. This CDR3 contains 14 residues. The DNA of the CDR3 is TGTGCCAGCTCACATGGGGGGGGCGAAGAGACCCAGTACTTC. It is translated as CASSHGGGEETQYF.

This clonotype was observed many times. This chain connects TRBV20-1 to TRBJ2-5, with D unclear. Germline loops: CDR1 DFQATT, CDR2 SNEGSKA (reference sequence). This CDR3 spans 11 amino acids. V lost 7 bases and J 5 bases, leaving 11 bases between the germline ends. The CDR3 spells CSVSRQETQYF. The CDR3 DNA follows: TGCAGTGTCTCGCGGCAGGAGACCCAGTACTTC.

This clonotype was observed once. The chain couples TRBV20-1 to TRBJ2-7; 8 bases line up with TRBD1. Germline V lookup: CDR1 DFQATT, CDR2 SNEGSKA (reference sequence). CDR3 length: 13 amino acids. The V segment lost 1 base and the J segment 4 bases; nucleotides outside the gene matches: 3. CDR3 sequence reads: CSARGTGLYEQYF. DNA for the CDR3: TGCAGTGCTAGAGGGACAGGGCTATACGAGCAGTACTTC.

The CDR3 loop reads CASSGGTAGLYNEQFF. The DNA for the CDR3 is TGTGCCAGCAGCGGGGGAACAGCGGGGTTATACAATGAGCAGTTCTTC. The chain recombines TRBV7-3 with TRBJ2-1, with 7 nucleotides matching TRBD2. The CDR3 runs 16 residues. The germline CDR1 and CDR2 sequences are SGHTA and FQGTGA. V shed 5 bases, J shed 4 bases, and the junction held 11 bases outside the gene matches.

J is TRBJ1-1 and V is TRBV19; TRBD1 might be the D (5 bases). This CDR3 has 14 amino acids. V was pared by 0 bases and J by 4 bases, with 9 bases between. Germline lookup yields CDR1 LNHDA and CDR2 SQIVND (reference sequence). This chain's CDR3 is CASSIDGGGTEAFF. The CDR3 nucleotides are TGTGCCAGTAGTATAGATGGGGGGGGCACTGAAGCTTTCTTT.

Comment on this clonotype: One junction end does not reproduce the germline sequence, and a read error may be involved. The chain couples TRBV2 to TRBJ2-7; D might be TRBD2 (5 bases). Germline CDR1 reads SNHLY; CDR2 reads FYNNEI. The CDR3 is 12 amino acids. CDR3 protein: CARSGTSYVGCF. In DNA form, the CDR3 reads TGTGCCAGAAGCGGTACCTCCTACGTCGGGTGCTTC.

V usage is TRBV6-2 or TRBV6-3 and J usage is TRBJ2-5; TRBD1 matches 8 bases. The CDR3 consists of 13 residues. Germline V gene sequence: CDR1 MNHEY, CDR2 SVGEGT. V dropped 5 bases and J dropped 6; count of bases not matched to a gene: 5. In DNA form, the CDR3 reads TGTGCCAGCAGTGCCAGGGGGCTTCAGACCCAGTACTTC. Amino acids: CASSARGLQTQYF.

The V gene is TRBV11-2, the J gene TRBJ1-5, with no clear D. The germline gives CDR1 SGHAT, CDR2 FQNNGV. The CDR3 covers 15 residues. The V end was cut by 5 bases, the J end by 7 bases, with 18 bases between. CDR3: CASSLRERVSQPQHF. The CDR3 DNA is TGTGCCAGCAGCCTCCGGGAGAGGGTTTCCCAGCCCCAGCATTTT. The whole variable domain, remainder taken from reference TRBV11-2 and TRBJ1-5, is EAGVAQSPRYKIIEKRQSVAFWCNPISGHATLYWYQQILGQGPKLLIQFQNNGVVDDSQLPKDRFSAERLKGVDSTLKIQPAKLEDSAVYLCASSLRERVSQPQHFGDGTRLSIL.

This clonotype was observed many times. The J gene is TRBJ2-7, the V gene TRBV20-1; TRBD2 agrees at 7 bases. V was pared by 5 bases and J by 7 bases, with 11 bases of the junction left unmatched. CDR3 length: 13 amino acids. Germline V gene sequence: CDR1 DFQATT, CDR2 SNEGSKA (reference sequence). The CDR3 protein is CSAAGDRGVEQYF. For the CDR3, the DNA is TGCAGTGCTGCGGGGGACCGGGGCGTGGAGCAGTACTTC.

The rearrangement uses TRBV6-5 and TRBJ1-1, with 9 bases identical to TRBD1. V was clipped by 7 bases and J by 10 bases; unmatched bases: 10. The CDR3 runs 13 residues. CDR1 MNHEY and CDR2 SVGAGI come from the germline V gene. This CDR3 reads CASTEGTGYGAFF. In DNA, the CDR3 is TGTGCCAGCACCGAAGGGACAGGGTACGGAGCTTTCTTT.

This clonotype was recorded at least ten times. The genes are TRBV19 and TRBJ1-2; 7 bases are a match to TRBD1. Germline V gives CDR1 LNHDA, CDR2 SQIVND (reference sequence). The CDR3 covers 14 residues. The J segment lost 8 bases and the V segment lost 7 bases, leaving 13 bases of the junction unmatched. The CDR3 protein is CASNAGGGGAGYTF. CDR3 nucleotide sequence: TGTGCCAGTAATGCCGGAGGAGGGGGCGCGGGCTACACCTTC.

The J gene is TRBJ2-7, the V gene TRBV5-6, with D unclear. The ends were cut back, 3 bases at V and 5 bases at J, with 21 bases in the middle. Germline CDR1 is SGHDT and CDR2 is YYEEEE. The CDR3 length is 16 residues. The CDR3 sequence is CASSSRDSLKVDEQYF. CDR3 sequence (DNA): TGTGCCAGCAGCTCTAGAGACTCGCTAAAGGTCGACGAGCAGTACTTC.

Only a few counts were recorded for this clonotype. The DNA for the CDR3 is TGCGCCAGCAGCCAAGGATCAGACAGGGGAAACTATGGCTACACCTTC. It yields the protein CASSQGSDRGNYGYTF. V gene TRBV4-1 combines with J gene TRBJ1-2; TRBD1 aligns across 8 bases. The length of the CDR3 is 16 residues. The J segment lost 2 bases and the V segment lost 1 base, leaving 6 bases of the junction unmatched. Germline lookup yields CDR1 MGHRA and CDR2 YSYEKL.

This clonotype was detected many times. This chain uses TRBV19 with TRBJ2-3; perhaps TRBD2 as D (6 bases). This CDR3 region has 15 residues. Trimming took off 4 bases at V and 4 bases at J, with 15 bases between the two ends. Germline V CDR1 and CDR2: LNHDA, SQIVND (reference sequence). CDR3 sequence: CASSTRDGGADTQYF. CDR3 DNA sequence: TGTGCCAGTAGTACCCGGGACGGAGGGGCAGATACGCAGTATTTT.

CDR3 in DNA: TGTGCCTGGGGGACAGGGCATAGTGGAAACACCATATATTTT. As protein: CAWGTGHSGNTIYF. The V gene is TRBV30, the J gene TRBJ1-3, with 9 nucleotides matching TRBD1. CDR1 is GTSNPN and CDR2 is SVGIG in the germline V gene (reference sequence). The J segment lost 3 bases and the V segment lost 5 bases, leaving 5 bases of the junction unmatched. The CDR3 is 14 amino acids.

This clonotype occurred many times. The chain employs TRBV20-1 and TRBJ1-5; D unresolved. V gave up 3 bases and J gave up 5 bases, with 8 bases separating them. CDR1 and CDR2 from the germline V gene are DFQATT and SNEGSKA (reference sequence). The CDR3 is 12 amino acids. As DNA, the CDR3 is TGCAGTGCTAGCTCTAGACATCAGCCCCAGCATTTT. Its translation is CSASSRHQPQHF.